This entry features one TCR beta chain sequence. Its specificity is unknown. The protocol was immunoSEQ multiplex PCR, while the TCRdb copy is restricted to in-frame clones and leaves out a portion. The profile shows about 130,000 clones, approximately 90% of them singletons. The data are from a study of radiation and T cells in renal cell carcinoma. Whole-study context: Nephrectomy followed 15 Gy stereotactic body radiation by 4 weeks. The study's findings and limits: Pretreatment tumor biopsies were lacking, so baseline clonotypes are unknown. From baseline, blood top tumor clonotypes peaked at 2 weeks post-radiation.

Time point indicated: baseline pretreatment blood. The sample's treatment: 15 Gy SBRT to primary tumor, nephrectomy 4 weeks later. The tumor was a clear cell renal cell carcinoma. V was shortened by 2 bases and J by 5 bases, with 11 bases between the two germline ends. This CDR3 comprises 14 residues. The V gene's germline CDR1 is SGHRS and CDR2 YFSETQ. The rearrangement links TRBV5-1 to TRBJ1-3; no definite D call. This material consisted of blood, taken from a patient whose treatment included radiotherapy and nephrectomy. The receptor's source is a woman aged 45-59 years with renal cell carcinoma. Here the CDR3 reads CASSFSPHRNTIYF. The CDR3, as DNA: TGCGCCAGCAGCTTCTCCCCGCATCGAAACACCATATATTTT.